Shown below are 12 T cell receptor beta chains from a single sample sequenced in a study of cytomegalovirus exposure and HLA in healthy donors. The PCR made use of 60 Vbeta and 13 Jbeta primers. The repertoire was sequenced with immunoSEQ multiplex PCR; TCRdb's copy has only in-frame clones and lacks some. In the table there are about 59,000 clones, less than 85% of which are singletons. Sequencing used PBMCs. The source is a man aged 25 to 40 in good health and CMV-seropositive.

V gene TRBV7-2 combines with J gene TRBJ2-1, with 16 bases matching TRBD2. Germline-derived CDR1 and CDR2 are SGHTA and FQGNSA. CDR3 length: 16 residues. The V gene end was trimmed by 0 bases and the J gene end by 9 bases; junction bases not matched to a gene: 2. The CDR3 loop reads CASSLAGLAGGTEQFF. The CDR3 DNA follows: TGTGCCAGCAGCTTAGCGGGACTAGCGGGGGGGACTGAGCAGTTCTTC. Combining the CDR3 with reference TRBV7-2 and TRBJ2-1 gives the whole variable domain GAGVSQSPSNKVTEKGKDVELRCDPISGHTALYWYRQSLGQGLEFLIYFQGNSAPDKSGLPSDRFSAERTGGSVSTLTIQRTQQEDSAVYLCASSLAGLAGGTEQFFGPGTRLTVL.

The CDR3 here is CASSPGTSGAYTDTQYF. The CDR3 nucleotides read TGTGCCAGCAGTCCCGGGACTAGCGGGGCCTACACAGATACGCAGTATTTT. The chain is built from TRBV6-4 and TRBJ2-3; 13 nucleotides line up with TRBD2. The germline gives CDR1 MRHNA, CDR2 SNTAGT. The J segment lost 2 bases and the V segment lost 5 bases, leaving 7 bases of the junction unmatched. CDR3 length: 17 amino acids.

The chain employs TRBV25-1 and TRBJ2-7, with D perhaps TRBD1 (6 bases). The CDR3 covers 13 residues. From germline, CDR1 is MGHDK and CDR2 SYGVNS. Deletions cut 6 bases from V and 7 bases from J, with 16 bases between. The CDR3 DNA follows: TGTGCCAGCAGCTTCGGACAGCTTGGTGAGCAGTACTTC. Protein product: CASSFGQLGEQYF.

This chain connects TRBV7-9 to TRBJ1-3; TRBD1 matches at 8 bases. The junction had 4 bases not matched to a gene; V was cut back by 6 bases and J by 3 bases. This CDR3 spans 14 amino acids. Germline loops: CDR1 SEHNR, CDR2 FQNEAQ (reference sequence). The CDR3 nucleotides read TGTGCCAGCAGGGAGACAGGGGATGGAAACACCATATATTTT. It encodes CASRETGDGNTIYF.

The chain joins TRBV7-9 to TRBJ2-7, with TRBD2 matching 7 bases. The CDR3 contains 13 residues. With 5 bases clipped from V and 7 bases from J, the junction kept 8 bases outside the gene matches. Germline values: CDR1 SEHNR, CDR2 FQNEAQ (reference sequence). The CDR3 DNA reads TGTGCCAGCAGCGAGGGAGGGGCGGGAGAGCAGTACTTC. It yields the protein CASSEGGAGEQYF.

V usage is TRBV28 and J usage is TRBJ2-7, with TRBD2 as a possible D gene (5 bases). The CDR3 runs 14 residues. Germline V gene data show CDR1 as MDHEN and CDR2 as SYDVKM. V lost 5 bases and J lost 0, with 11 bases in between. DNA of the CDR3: TGTGCCAGCAGTCCGGCCGGGGACTCCTACGAGCAGTACTTC. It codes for CASSPAGDSYEQYF.

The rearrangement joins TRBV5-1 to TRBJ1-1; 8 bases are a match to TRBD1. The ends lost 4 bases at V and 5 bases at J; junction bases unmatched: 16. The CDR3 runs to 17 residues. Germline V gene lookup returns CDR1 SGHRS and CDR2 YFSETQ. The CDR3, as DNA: TGCGCCAGCAGCCTTCCGGGACAGGTTGGGGGAAGAACTGAAGCTTTCTTT. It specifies CASSLPGQVGGRTEAFF.

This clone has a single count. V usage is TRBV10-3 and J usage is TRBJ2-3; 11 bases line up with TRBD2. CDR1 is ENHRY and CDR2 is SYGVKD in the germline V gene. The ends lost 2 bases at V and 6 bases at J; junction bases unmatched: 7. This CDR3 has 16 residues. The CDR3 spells CAISEPLAGGPDTQYF. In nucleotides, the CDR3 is TGTGCCATCAGTGAGCCGTTAGCGGGGGGGCCGGATACGCAGTATTTT.

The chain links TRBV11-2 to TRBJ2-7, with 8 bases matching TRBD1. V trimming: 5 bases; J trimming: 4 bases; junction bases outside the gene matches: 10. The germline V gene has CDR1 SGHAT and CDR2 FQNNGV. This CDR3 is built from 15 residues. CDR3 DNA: TGTGCCAGCAGCCGGGGACAGGAAGTAGCTTACGAGCAGTACTTC. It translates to CASSRGQEVAYEQYF.

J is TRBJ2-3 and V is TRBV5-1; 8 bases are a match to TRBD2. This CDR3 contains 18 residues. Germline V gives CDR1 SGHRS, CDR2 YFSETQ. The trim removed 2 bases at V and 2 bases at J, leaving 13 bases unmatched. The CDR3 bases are TGCGCCAGCAGCTTAGGACAGAACTCCGGGAGGGCCACAGATACGCAGTATTTT. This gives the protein CASSLGQNSGRATDTQYF.

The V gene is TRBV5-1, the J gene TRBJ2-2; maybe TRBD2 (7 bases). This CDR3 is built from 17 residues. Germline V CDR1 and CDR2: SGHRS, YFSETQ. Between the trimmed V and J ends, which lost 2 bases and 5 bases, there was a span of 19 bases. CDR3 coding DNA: TGCGCCAGCAGCTTCGGAGAGGGGGGGCTTCTTACCGGGGAGCTGTTTTTT. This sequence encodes CASSFGEGGLLTGELFF. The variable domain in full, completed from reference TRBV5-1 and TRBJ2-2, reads KAGVTQTPRYLIKTRGQQVTLSCSPISGHRSVSWYQQTPGQGLQFLFEYFSETQRNKGNFPGRFSGRQFSNSRSEMNVSTLELGDSALYLCASSFGEGGLLTGELFFGEGSRLTVL.

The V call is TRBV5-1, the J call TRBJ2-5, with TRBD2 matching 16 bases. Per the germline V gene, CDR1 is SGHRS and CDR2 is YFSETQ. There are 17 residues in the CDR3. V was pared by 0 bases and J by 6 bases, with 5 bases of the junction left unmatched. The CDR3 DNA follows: TGCGCCAGCAGCTTGGAGGGGACTAGCGGGGGGGCGCAGACCCAGTACTTC. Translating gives CASSLEGTSGGAQTQYF.